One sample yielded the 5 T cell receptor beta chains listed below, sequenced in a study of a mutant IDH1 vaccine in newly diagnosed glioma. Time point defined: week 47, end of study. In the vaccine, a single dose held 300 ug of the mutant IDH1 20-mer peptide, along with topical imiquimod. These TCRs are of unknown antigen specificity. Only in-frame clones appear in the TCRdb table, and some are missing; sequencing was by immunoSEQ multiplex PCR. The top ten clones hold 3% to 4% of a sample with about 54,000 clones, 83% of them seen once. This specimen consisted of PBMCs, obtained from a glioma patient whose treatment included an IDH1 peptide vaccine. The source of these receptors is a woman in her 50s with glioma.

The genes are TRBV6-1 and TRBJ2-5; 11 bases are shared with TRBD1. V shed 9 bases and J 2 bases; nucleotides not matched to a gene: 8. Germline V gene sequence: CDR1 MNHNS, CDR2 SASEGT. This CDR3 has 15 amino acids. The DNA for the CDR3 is TGTGCCAGTAGGGACAGGGGGGGTGGACAAGAGACCCAGTACTTC. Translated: CASRDRGGGQETQYF.

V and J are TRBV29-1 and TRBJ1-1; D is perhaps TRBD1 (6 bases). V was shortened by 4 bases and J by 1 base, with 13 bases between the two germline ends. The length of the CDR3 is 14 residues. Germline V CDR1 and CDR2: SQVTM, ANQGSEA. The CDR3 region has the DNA TGCAGCGTTGCGGCAGGGGTTTCGAACACTGAAGCTTTCTTT. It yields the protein CSVAAGVSNTEAFF.

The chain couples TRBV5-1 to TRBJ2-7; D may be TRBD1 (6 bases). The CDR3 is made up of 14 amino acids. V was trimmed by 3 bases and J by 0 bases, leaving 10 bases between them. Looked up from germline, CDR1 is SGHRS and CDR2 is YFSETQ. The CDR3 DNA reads TGCGCCAGCAGCTCAACAGGGAGCTCCTACGAGCAGTACTTC. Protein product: CASSSTGSSYEQYF.

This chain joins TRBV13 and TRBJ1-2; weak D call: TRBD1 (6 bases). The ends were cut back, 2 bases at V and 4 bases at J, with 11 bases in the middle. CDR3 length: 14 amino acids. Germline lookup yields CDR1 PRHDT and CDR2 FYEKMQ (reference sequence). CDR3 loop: CASSLSGGVYGYTF. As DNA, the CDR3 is TGTGCCAGCAGCTTATCCGGGGGCGTCTATGGCTACACCTTC.

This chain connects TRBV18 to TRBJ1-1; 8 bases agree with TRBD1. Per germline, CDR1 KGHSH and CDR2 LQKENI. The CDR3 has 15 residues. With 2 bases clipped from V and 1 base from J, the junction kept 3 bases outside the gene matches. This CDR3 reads CASSPIQGENTEAFF. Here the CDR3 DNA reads TGTGCCAGCTCACCAATACAGGGGGAGAACACTGAAGCTTTCTTT.